Following are 26 T cell receptor beta chains from one sample sequenced in a study of blood T cells in healthy people across ages. It was with a sample-barcoded 5' primer and a J-beta primer mix that a second PCR of roughly 6 to 12 cycles was run. One entry per CDR3 protein results from TCRdb running MiXCR on the 5' RACE reads. The sample has 700,000 to 900,000 distinct CDR3 sequences; approximately 53% are singletons. Sequences were obtained from blood. These receptors originate from a man aged 80 or over in good health.

This chain uses TRBV2 with TRBJ1-2, with D tentatively TRBD1 (5 bases). Between the trimmed V and J ends, which lost 3 bases and 8 bases, there was a span of 13 bases. The CDR3 sequence is 13 residues long. The germline V gene encodes CDR1 SNHLY and CDR2 FYNNEI. CDR3 protein: CASSEVAGDGYTF. The CDR3 DNA reads TGTGCCAGCAGTGAGGTCGCCGGGGACGGCTACACCTTC.

This chain joins TRBV6-4 and TRBJ2-1; TRBD2 matches at 11 bases. V trimming: 3 bases; J trimming: 5 bases; junction bases outside the gene matches: 3. Germline assignment: CDR1 MRHNA and CDR2 SNTAGT. CDR3 length: 15 residues. The CDR3 DNA follows: TGTGCCAGCAGTGAACTAGCGGGAGCCCACAATGAGCAGTTCTTC. Amino acids: CASSELAGAHNEQFF.

This clonotype has more than one count but fewer than ten. The rearrangement uses TRBV6-1 and TRBJ2-5, with 7 bases aligning to TRBD2. The CDR3 loop spans 13 amino acids. V was clipped by 3 bases and J by 5 bases; unmatched bases: 3. From germline, CDR1 is MNHNS and CDR2 SASEGT. The CDR3 region is CASSDAGVETQYF. The CDR3 region has the DNA TGTGCCAGCAGTGACGCGGGAGTGGAGACCCAGTACTTC.

V gene TRBV2 combines with J gene TRBJ2-5; 9 bases map to TRBD1. Germline lookup yields CDR1 SNHLY and CDR2 FYNNEI. V trimming: 5 bases; J trimming: 7 bases; junction bases outside the gene matches: 8. The CDR3 length is 14 residues. CDR3 amino acids: CASSPGQGSGTQYF. The CDR3 DNA follows: TGTGCCAGCAGTCCGGGACAGGGCTCTGGGACCCAGTACTTC. Based on the CDR3 plus reference TRBV2 and TRBJ2-5, the full variable domain is EPEVTQTPSHQVTQMGQEVILRCVPISNHLYFYWYRQILGQKVEFLVSFYNNEISEKSEIFDDQFSVERPDGSNFTLKIRSTKLEDSAMYFCASSPGQGSGTQYFGPGTRLLVL.

The chain recombines TRBV20-1 with TRBJ1-2; TRBD1 is a possible D gene (5 bases). Germline V CDR1 and CDR2: DFQATT, SNEGSKA (reference sequence). Trimming removed 0 bases from V and 4 bases from J, with 12 bases in between. The CDR3 runs 14 residues. For the CDR3, the DNA is TGCAGTGCTAGAGATCCGCAGGGATCCTATGGCTACACCTTC. This codes for CSARDPQGSYGYTF.

The chain joins TRBV7-9 to TRBJ2-4, with a possible D match to TRBD2 (6 bases). Near its end, the DNA agrees better with TRBJ2-7, so the J call may be wrong. The CDR3 length is 15 residues. Germline V lookup: CDR1 SEHNR, CDR2 FQNEAQ (reference sequence). This chain's CDR3 is CASSLISGQTYEQYF. The CDR3 DNA reads TGTGCCAGCAGCTTAATCAGCGGGCAAACCTACGAGCAGTACTTC.

The rearrangement uses TRBV20-1 and TRBJ1-1; 9 nucleotides line up with TRBD1. Germline CDR1 DFQATT, CDR2 SNEGSKA (reference sequence). There are 15 residues in the CDR3. Germline trimming cut 5 bases from V and 0 bases from J; bases unmatched to any gene: 7. The CDR3 here is CSAPGTGTMNTEAFF. CDR3 DNA: TGCAGTGCTCCCGGGACAGGGACGATGAACACTGAAGCTTTCTTT.

There are a few counts of this clonotype. The rearrangement links TRBV27 to TRBJ2-3, with 13 bases fitting TRBD2. V lost 1 base to trimming and J lost 4 bases; unmatched junction nucleotides: 8. CDR3 length: 18 amino acids. Germline CDR1 is MNHEY and CDR2 is SMNVEV (reference sequence). The CDR3 sequence is CASSLLTSGRALADTQYF. The CDR3 DNA reads as TGTGCCAGCAGTTTATTAACTAGCGGGAGGGCCTTGGCAGATACGCAGTATTTT.

The chain couples TRBV6-6 to TRBJ2-7; 11 bases map to TRBD2. Losses at the gene ends were 5 bases for V and 6 bases for J; bases not matched to a gene: 12. There are 16 residues in the CDR3. Germline-derived CDR1 and CDR2 are MNHNY and SVGAGI (reference sequence). CDR3 sequence: CASSPSLAGGPGEQYF. The CDR3, as DNA: TGTGCCAGCAGTCCCTCCTTAGCGGGAGGGCCTGGCGAGCAGTACTTC.

The CDR3 sequence is CSVEDGYTF. The CDR3 DNA is TGCAGCGTTGAGGACGGCTACACCTTC. The rearrangement uses TRBV29-1 and TRBJ1-2; no definite D call. The length of the CDR3 is 9 residues. Looked up from germline, CDR1 is SQVTM and CDR2 is ANQGSEA. V shed 3 bases and J shed 8 bases, with 4 bases lying between them.

This chain links TRBV14 with TRBJ2-7; D possibly matches TRBD1 or TRBD2 (5 bases each). Germline assignment: CDR1 SGHDN and CDR2 FVKESK. V lost 3 bases, J lost 0 bases, and 15 bases lay in between. This CDR3 spans 16 amino acids. The CDR3 coding sequence is TGTGCCAGCAGCCATACTAGGGGTCTAAGCTCCTACGAGCAGTACTTC. Residues: CASSHTRGLSSYEQYF.

The chain links TRBV5-1 to TRBJ2-7; 8 nucleotides agree with TRBD1. V gave up 2 bases and J gave up 2 bases; unmatched junction bases: 12. The CDR3 is made up of 17 amino acids. Germline CDR1 is SGHRS and CDR2 is YFSETQ. Here the CDR3 DNA reads TGCGCCAGCAGCTTTCTTCACCGGGACAGGCGGCCCTACGAGCAGTACTTC. It codes for CASSFLHRDRRPYEQYF.

The rearrangement joins TRBV5-1 to TRBJ2-1; 12 bases map to TRBD2. This CDR3 has 17 residues. Germline V gene sequence: CDR1 SGHRS, CDR2 YFSETQ. The V segment lost 4 bases and the J segment 9 bases; nucleotides outside the gene matches: 14. The CDR3 DNA is TGCGCCAGCAGCGGTGACAGGAGACTAGCGGGAGTGAGTGAGCAGTTCTTC. Protein: CASSGDRRLAGVSEQFF. Full variable domain (remainder filled in from reference TRBV5-1 and TRBJ2-1): KAGVTQTPRYLIKTRGQQVTLSCSPISGHRSVSWYQQTPGQGLQFLFEYFSETQRNKGNFPGRFSGRQFSNSRSEMNVSTLELGDSALYLCASSGDRRLAGVSEQFFGPGTRLTVL.

The CDR3 loop is CSAWTSGSYNEQFF. CDR3 DNA: TGCAGTGCTTGGACTAGCGGCTCCTACAATGAGCAGTTCTTC. This chain links TRBV20-1 with TRBJ2-1, with 10 positions matching TRBD2. The CDR3 is 14 amino acids. Germline V lookup: CDR1 DFQATT, CDR2 SNEGSKA (reference sequence). The V gene end was trimmed by 5 bases and the J gene end by 0 bases; junction bases not matched to a gene: 1.

The chain has TRBV20-1 and TRBJ2-1, with D perhaps TRBD2 (5 bases). The germline gives CDR1 DFQATT, CDR2 SNEGSKA (reference sequence). This CDR3 is 14 amino acids long. Trimming pared 6 bases from V and 1 base from J, leaving 13 bases between. The CDR3 nucleotides read TGCAGTGCCCTAGCCCCAGCTTCCTACAATGAGCAGTTCTTC. As protein: CSALAPASYNEQFF.

V usage is TRBV29-1 and J usage is TRBJ2-2, with no clear D. The CDR3 is 14 residues long. In germline, CDR1 is SQVTM, CDR2 ANQGSEA. The ends were cut back, 5 bases at V and 1 base at J, with 11 bases in the middle. The CDR3 coding sequence is TGCAGCGTTTGGGCAGAACTGAACACCGGGGAGCTGTTTTTT. It is translated as CSVWAELNTGELFF.

The chain is built from TRBV20-1 and TRBJ1-4, with TRBD1 matching 10 bases. The CDR3 runs 14 residues. J lost 6 bases, V lost 5 bases, and 6 bases had no gene match. Germline V CDR1 and CDR2: DFQATT, SNEGSKA (reference sequence). CDR3 protein: CSADDRGHDEKLFF. In nucleotides, the CDR3 is TGCAGTGCTGATGACAGGGGGCATGATGAAAAACTGTTTTTT.

The V call is TRBV20-1, the J call TRBJ2-1; D not resolved. The CDR3 is 12 residues long. V lost 3 bases to trimming and J lost 12 bases, with 15 bases between them. Germline CDR1 is DFQATT and CDR2 is SNEGSKA (reference sequence). The CDR3 loop is CSASPEKRGQFF. The CDR3 DNA reads as TGCAGTGCTAGCCCAGAAAAAAGAGGGCAGTTCTTC.

There are a few counts of this clonotype. The chain uses TRBV7-8 and TRBJ2-7; D not certain. The V end was cut by 4 bases, the J end by 0 bases, with 13 bases between. From germline, CDR1 is SGHVS and CDR2 FQNEAQ. The CDR3 covers 15 residues. CDR3 sequence (DNA): TGTGCCAGCAGCTACCAGACATCGAGCTCCTACGAGCAGTACTTC. Its protein is CASSYQTSSSYEQYF.

This clonotype was detected only a few times. The chain carries TRBV27 and TRBJ1-5, with D unclear. The CDR3 sequence is 15 residues long. Germline V gene data show CDR1 as MNHEY and CDR2 as SMNVEV (reference sequence). V lost 6 bases to trimming and J lost 1 base, with 13 bases between them. The CDR3 sequence: CASRGGVWSNQPQHF. In DNA form, the CDR3 reads TGTGCCAGCAGGGGCGGAGTTTGGAGCAATCAGCCCCAGCATTTT.

The chain carries TRBV20-1 and TRBJ2-1; D call uncertain. Per the germline V gene, CDR1 is DFQATT and CDR2 is SNEGSKA (reference sequence). The CDR3 extends over 14 amino acids. The V and J ends lost 3 bases and 12 bases respectively, with 21 bases between them. The CDR3 bases are TGCAGTGCTAGTAGCAGGAGAGGTGGTTCTGGGCAGTTCTTC. This encodes CSASSRRGGSGQFF.

The chain employs TRBV3-1 and TRBJ2-7, with 7 bases that match TRBD1. Germline CDR1 is LGHDT and CDR2 is YNNKEL (reference sequence). The CDR3 covers 14 residues. After removal of 1 base from V and 4 bases from J, the junction contained 4 bases not matched to a gene. The chain's CDR3 is CASSQVGTAYEQYF. The CDR3 DNA is TGTGCCAGCAGCCAAGTCGGGACAGCGTACGAGCAGTACTTC.

J is TRBJ2-1 and V is TRBV6-5; perhaps TRBD2 as D (5 bases). Germline lookup yields CDR1 MNHEY and CDR2 SVGAGI. V was trimmed by 6 bases and J by 8 bases, leaving 14 bases between them. This CDR3 comprises 13 residues. The CDR3 DNA sequence: TGTGCCAGCAGAGCGGATGAAACGGATGAGCAGTTCTTC. This codes for CASRADETDEQFF.

To note about this clonotype: At one boundary the junction diverges from the germline segment, which might be a read error. The chain is built from TRBV6-6 and TRBJ2-3; 12 bases line up with TRBD1. This CDR3 has 16 amino acids. Germline CDR1 and CDR2: MNHNY and SVGAGI (reference sequence). CDR3 sequence (DNA): TGTACCAGCAGTTACGAAAGGGACAGGGGGCACAGATACGCGTATTTT. Translation: CTSSYERDRGHRYAYF.

The chain uses TRBV7-9 and TRBJ2-1; 7 bases align to TRBD1. The CDR3 totals 16 residues. The V gene's germline CDR1 is SEHNR and CDR2 FQNEAQ (reference sequence). The V gene end was trimmed by 2 bases and the J gene end by 6 bases; junction bases not matched to a gene: 10. The DNA of the CDR3 is TGTGCCAGCAGCTTAAGAAACAGGGGAAGGTGCAATGAGCAGTTCTTC. Amino acid sequence: CASSLRNRGRCNEQFF.

This clonotype was seen a handful of times. The chain couples TRBV6-5 to TRBJ2-7; D assignment may be TRBD1 or TRBD2 (5 bases each). Looked up from germline, CDR1 is MNHEY and CDR2 is SVGAGI. The ends were cut back, 3 bases at V and 3 bases at J, with 12 bases in the middle. The CDR3 totals 14 residues. The CDR3 DNA reads TGTGCCAGCAGTTATCTCCGGGGCAACTACGAGCAGTACTTC. Translating it yields CASSYLRGNYEQYF.